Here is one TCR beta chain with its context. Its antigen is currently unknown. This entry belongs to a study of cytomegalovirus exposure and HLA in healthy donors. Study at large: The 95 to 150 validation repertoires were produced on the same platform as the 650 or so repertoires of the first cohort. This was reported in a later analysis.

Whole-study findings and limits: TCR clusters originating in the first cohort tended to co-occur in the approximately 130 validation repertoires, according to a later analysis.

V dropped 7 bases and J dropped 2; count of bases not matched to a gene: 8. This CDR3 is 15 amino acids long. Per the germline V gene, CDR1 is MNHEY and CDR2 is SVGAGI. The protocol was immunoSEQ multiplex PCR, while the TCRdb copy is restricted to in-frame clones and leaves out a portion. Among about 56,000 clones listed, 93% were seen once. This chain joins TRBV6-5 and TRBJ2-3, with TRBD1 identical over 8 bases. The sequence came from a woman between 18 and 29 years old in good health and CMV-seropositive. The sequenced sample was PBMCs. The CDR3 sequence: CASTQDRGHTDTQYF. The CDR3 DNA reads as TGTGCCAGCACCCAAGACAGGGGTCACACAGATACGCAGTATTTT.